Each of the 21 T cell receptor beta chains below was sequenced from the same sample in a study of siplizumab effects on memory and regulatory T cells (dated by TCRdb to between 2018 and 2021). The protocol used for the library was the immunoSEQ multiplex PCR assay. In its TCRdb copy, this immuneACCESS table keeps in-frame sequences only and misses some clones. Where compared with another copy, unresolved V genes explain less than half of these, and the others have no known cause. The table for this sample lists about 100,000 clones; less than 95% of them were counted only once. Together, the top ten hold 1% to 1.5% of the sample. The sample was non-Treg CD4+ T cells sorted from blood. The cell subset or site label, read with the paper, signifies: FACS-sorted unstimulated CD4+ non-regulatory T cells. These receptors all come from a human donor in good health.

This sequence joins TRBV5-1 and TRBJ2-3; the D gene is possibly TRBD1 (5 bases). V lost 4 bases and J 2 bases, leaving 8 bases between the germline ends. CDR3 length: 13 residues. The germline V gene encodes CDR1 SGHRS and CDR2 YFSETQ. The CDR3 coding sequence is TGCGCCAGCAGCACCGGACACACAGATACGCAGTATTTT. Protein product: CASSTGHTDTQYF.

This clone was seen once. The chain combines TRBV5-4 with TRBJ2-5; unclear D gene. Germline V gene lookup returns CDR1 SGHNT and CDR2 YYREEE (reference sequence). This CDR3 comprises 12 residues. Trimming shortened V by 0 bases and J by 5 bases, and 5 bases separated the two germline ends. CDR3 residues: CASSLGRETQYF. CDR3 nucleotide sequence: TGTGCCAGCAGCTTGGGCCGGGAGACCCAGTACTTC.

The rearrangement links TRBV11-2 to TRBJ2-3; D call uncertain. CDR3 length equals 16 residues. The germline CDR1 and CDR2 sequences are SGHAT and FQNNGV. Trimming took 1 base from V and 6 from J, leaving 17 bases between them. The CDR3 reads CASSLGANLMGDTQYF. The CDR3 nucleotides are TGTGCCAGCAGCTTAGGGGCAAACCTCATGGGGGATACGCAGTATTTT.

This clone came up a few times. This chain uses TRBV5-1 with TRBJ2-7; 8 bases map to TRBD1. This CDR3 has 16 amino acids. Germline CDR1 is SGHRS and CDR2 is YFSETQ. After removal of 2 bases from V and 1 base from J, the junction contained 8 bases not matched to a gene. The CDR3 protein is CASSLTQGALSYEQYF. CDR3 in DNA: TGCGCCAGCAGCTTAACTCAGGGGGCCCTTTCCTACGAGCAGTACTTC.

The J gene is TRBJ2-2, the V gene TRBV19; D remains ambiguous. Germline V gene lookup returns CDR1 LNHDA and CDR2 SQIVND (reference sequence). The V end was cut by 4 bases, the J end by 7 bases, with 7 bases between. The CDR3 runs 12 residues. The CDR3 sequence is CASSTLHGELFF. In DNA, the CDR3 is TGTGCCAGTAGTACCCTTCACGGGGAGCTGTTTTTT. The entire variable domain, with the rest obtained from reference TRBV19 and TRBJ2-2, is as follows: DGGITQSPKYLFRKEGQNVTLSCEQNLNHDAMYWYRQDPGQGLRLIYYSQIVNDFQKGDIAEGYSVSREKKESFPLTVTSAQKNPTAFYLCASSTLHGELFFGEGSRLTVL.

The chain is built from TRBV11-2 and TRBJ1-6; a weak D match, TRBD1 (6 bases). With 9 bases removed from V and 7 bases from J, the gap between germline ends came to 13 bases. Germline V gives CDR1 SGHAT, CDR2 FQNNGV. This CDR3 contains 13 residues. The CDR3 protein is CASEPGANSPLHF. The CDR3 bases are TGTGCCAGTGAGCCAGGGGCGAATTCACCCCTCCACTTT.

The V gene is TRBV6-1, the J gene TRBJ1-3; D is undetermined. The CDR3 spans 13 residues. Trimming removed 10 bases from V and 0 bases from J, with 10 bases in between. Germline loops: CDR1 MNHNS, CDR2 SASEGT. CDR3 loop: CATREVSGNTIYF. The CDR3 DNA sequence: TGTGCCACCAGAGAGGTCTCTGGAAACACCATATATTTT.

The rearrangement joins TRBV4-1 to TRBJ1-2; D not resolved. The CDR3 covers 17 residues. Germline-derived CDR1 and CDR2 are MGHRA and YSYEKL. V dropped 0 bases and J dropped 7 bases, with 21 bases sitting between them. DNA of the CDR3: TGCGCCAGCAGCCAAGAGTTCCGACTTGGGAGTAAGGGTGGCTACACCTTC. Translation: CASSQEFRLGSKGGYTF.

The chain uses TRBV6-5 and TRBJ2-2; D is unclear. This CDR3 comprises 12 residues. Deletions cut 10 bases from V and 1 base from J, with 7 bases between. Germline V lookup: CDR1 MNHEY, CDR2 SVGAGI. The CDR3 is CATNRNTGELFF. In DNA, the CDR3 is TGTGCCACCAACAGGAACACCGGGGAGCTGTTTTTT.

The chain uses TRBV5-8 and TRBJ2-1, with TRBD1 matching over 11 bases. Germline-derived CDR1 and CDR2 are SGHTS and YDEGEE. V lost 2 bases and J lost 9; bases outside the gene matches: 7. The CDR3 has 15 residues. CDR3 nucleotides: TGTGCCAGCAGCTTTGCTTCGGACAGGGGGCGTGAGCAGTTCTTC. Translated: CASSFASDRGREQFF.

The genes are TRBV6-6 and TRBJ2-7, with 11 bases matching TRBD1. The CDR3 loop spans 16 amino acids. V gave up 4 bases and J gave up 6 bases; unmatched junction bases: 11. Per germline, CDR1 MNHNY and CDR2 SVGAGI (reference sequence). The CDR3 reads CASSSTKRGQGGEQYF. As DNA, the CDR3 is TGTGCCAGCAGTTCAACGAAAAGGGGACAGGGGGGCGAGCAGTACTTC.

The chain carries TRBV5-4 and TRBJ2-3, with D tentatively TRBD2 (6 bases). Trimming took 0 bases from V and 0 from J, leaving 17 bases between them. Germline V lookup: CDR1 SGHNT, CDR2 YYREEE (reference sequence). The CDR3 spans 18 residues. The CDR3 region has the DNA TGTGCCAGCAGCTTGGAACCTGGAGGGCGACCTAGCACAGATACGCAGTATTTT. Amino acid sequence: CASSLEPGGRPSTDTQYF. The variable domain in full, completed from reference TRBV5-4 and TRBJ2-3, reads ETGVTQSPTHLIKTRGQQVTLRCSSQSGHNTVSWYQQALGQGPQFIFQYYREEENGRGNFPPRFSGLQFPNYSSELNVNALELDDSALYLCASSLEPGGRPSTDTQYFGPGTRLTVL.

The chain joins TRBV4-1 to TRBJ2-7, with a tentative D call TRBD1 (6 bases). CDR3 size: 13 residues. Between the trimmed V and J ends, which lost 3 bases and 4 bases, there was a span of 10 bases. Per germline, CDR1 MGHRA and CDR2 YSYEKL. CDR3 DNA sequence: TGCGCCAGCAGCCAGGGGGCTGGGTACGAGCAGTACTTC. This codes for CASSQGAGYEQYF.

This clone was recorded once. In DNA form, the CDR3 reads TGTGCCAGCAGCACACCAAAAGGGGGGACTCTTCCCCGGGCAATAGATACGCAGTATTTT. Its translation is CASSTPKGGTLPRAIDTQYF. The chain recombines TRBV9 with TRBJ2-3; D may match TRBD1 or TRBD2 (6 bases each). This CDR3 spans 20 amino acids. Germline-derived CDR1 and CDR2 are SGDLS and YYNGEE. Trimming removed 4 bases at V and 5 bases at J, with 32 bases between.

The chain employs TRBV18 and TRBJ2-7, with TRBD2 identical over 8 bases. CDR1 and CDR2 from the germline V gene are KGHSH and LQKENI. The CDR3 spans 14 residues. V shed 3 bases and J 5 bases; nucleotides not matched to a gene: 6. The CDR3 is CASSPGLAPDEQYF. The DNA of the CDR3 is TGTGCCAGCTCACCCGGACTAGCCCCAGACGAGCAGTACTTC.

The gene calls are TRBV19 and TRBJ2-7, with no clear D. V lost 6 bases and J lost 2, with 11 bases in between. CDR1 and CDR2 from the germline V gene are LNHDA and SQIVND (reference sequence). The CDR3 runs to 13 residues. CDR3 sequence reads: CASSFTGPYEQYF. CDR3 in DNA: TGTGCCAGTAGCTTTACCGGGCCCTACGAGCAGTACTTC.

CDR3 nucleotide sequence: TGCGCCAGCAGCCAAACGGACAGGACCACCGGGGAGCTGTTTTTT. Protein: CASSQTDRTTGELFF. This sequence joins TRBV5-1 and TRBJ2-2; TRBD1 matches at 7 bases. J gave up 4 bases and V 4 bases, and 7 bases lay outside the gene matches. CDR3 size: 15 residues. Germline V lookup: CDR1 SGHRS, CDR2 YFSETQ.

The gene calls are TRBV6-4 and TRBJ2-7; the match to TRBD2 covers 7 bases. V lost 4 bases to trimming and J lost 0 bases; unmatched junction nucleotides: 9. This CDR3 spans 16 amino acids. Per germline, CDR1 MRHNA and CDR2 SNTAGT. The CDR3 region has the DNA TGTGCCAGCAGTGGACTTACTAGCGCCTACTCCTACGAGCAGTACTTC. Protein: CASSGLTSAYSYEQYF.

This rearrangement joins TRBV11-2 to TRBJ2-7; no clear D. The CDR3 loop spans 12 amino acids. Germline assignment: CDR1 SGHAT and CDR2 FQNNGV. V gave up 5 bases and J gave up 3 bases, with 8 bases separating them. The CDR3 protein is CASSRIDYEQYF. The CDR3 nucleotides are TGTGCCAGCAGCCGCATTGACTACGAGCAGTACTTC.

The chain employs TRBV29-1 and TRBJ1-2; TRBD1 is a possible D gene (6 bases). Trimming removed 2 bases from V and 11 bases from J, with 21 bases in between. The length of the CDR3 is 14 residues. Looked up from germline, CDR1 is SQVTM and CDR2 is ANQGSEA. The CDR3 region has the DNA TGCAGCGTTGAAAGGGCGGTACAGGGACAAGGATACACCTTC. This gives the protein CSVERAVQGQGYTF.

The genes are TRBV6-6 and TRBJ1-1; maybe TRBD1 (5 bases). This CDR3 has 14 amino acids. Germline CDR1 is MNHNY and CDR2 is SVGAGI (reference sequence). The ends were cut back, 0 bases at V and 1 base at J, with 6 bases in the middle. The CDR3 sequence is CASSYSTANTEAFF. For the CDR3, the DNA is TGTGCCAGCAGTTACTCGACAGCGAACACTGAAGCTTTCTTT.